Described below is a single T cell receptor (beta chain) sequence and its context. Its target is unknown. Sequencing was performed with immunoSEQ multiplex PCR; in TCRdb, only in-frame clones are kept and a portion is missing. The sample lists some 130,000 clones; roughly 90% were seen once. Losses at the gene ends were 4 bases for V and 6 bases for J; bases not matched to a gene: 8. Germline V gene data show CDR1 as SGHDN and CDR2 as FVKESK. The CDR3 runs 14 residues. The sample originates from a study of cytomegalovirus exposure and HLA in healthy donors. Looking at the study overall: The 90 to 150 validation repertoires used a platform that matched the one used for the 666 first-cohort repertoires, as a later analysis reported. Study-wide results and limits: In vitro confirmation showed a few CMV-associated chains to be CMV antigen specific. Clusters of TCRs from the first cohort tended to co-occur in the 100 to 150 validation repertoires (as a later analysis found).

The receptor was derived from a man aged 25 to 40 in good health and CMV-seronegative. Sequenced: PBMCs. The chain links TRBV14 to TRBJ1-1; 7 bases align to TRBD1. The CDR3: CASSPGQFFSEAFF. CDR3 nucleotide sequence: TGTGCCAGCAGCCCGGGACAGTTTTTTTCTGAAGCTTTCTTT.